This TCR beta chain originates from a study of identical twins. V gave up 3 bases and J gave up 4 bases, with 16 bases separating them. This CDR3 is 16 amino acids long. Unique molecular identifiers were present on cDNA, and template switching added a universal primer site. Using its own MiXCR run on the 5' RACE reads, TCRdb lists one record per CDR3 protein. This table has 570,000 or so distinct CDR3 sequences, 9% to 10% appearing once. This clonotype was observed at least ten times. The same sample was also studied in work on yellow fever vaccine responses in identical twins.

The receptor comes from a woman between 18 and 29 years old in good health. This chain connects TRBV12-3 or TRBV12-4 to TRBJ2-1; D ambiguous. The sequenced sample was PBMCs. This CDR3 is CASSFGKNPKYNEQFF. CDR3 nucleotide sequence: TGTGCCAGCAGTTTTGGCAAAAACCCGAAATACAATGAGCAGTTCTTC.